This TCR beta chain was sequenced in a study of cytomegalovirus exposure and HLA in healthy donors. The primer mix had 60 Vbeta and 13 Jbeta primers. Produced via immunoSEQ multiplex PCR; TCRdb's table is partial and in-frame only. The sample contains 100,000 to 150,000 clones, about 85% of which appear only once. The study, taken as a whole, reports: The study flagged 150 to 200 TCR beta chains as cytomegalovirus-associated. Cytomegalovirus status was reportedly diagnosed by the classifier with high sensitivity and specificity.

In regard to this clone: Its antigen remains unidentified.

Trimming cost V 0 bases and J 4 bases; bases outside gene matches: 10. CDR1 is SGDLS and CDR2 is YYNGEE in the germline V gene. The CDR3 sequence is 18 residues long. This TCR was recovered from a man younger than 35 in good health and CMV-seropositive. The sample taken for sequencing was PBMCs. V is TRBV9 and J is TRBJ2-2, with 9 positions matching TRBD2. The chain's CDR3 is CASSVDGSGGRGTGELFF. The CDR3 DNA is TGTGCCAGCAGCGTAGACGGTAGCGGGGGACGAGGCACCGGGGAGCTGTTTTTT.